In this sample, the clone carrying this T cell receptor (beta chain) turned up many times. Its specificity is unknown. The use of a sample-barcoded 5' primer and a J-beta primer mix characterized a second PCR of roughly 7 to 11 cycles. In TCRdb, the 5' RACE reads were re-called with MiXCR into one record per CDR3 protein. There are 1.6 million or so distinct CDR3 sequences in the sample; roughly 30% occur only once, and over 9% lies in the top ten. This sample stems from a study of blood T cells in healthy people across ages. General study points: The unsorted PBMCs prevented any conclusive comparison of naive versus antigen-experienced cells. Both higher diversity and more naive CD4+ cells marked long-lived donors when set against aged donors.

The CDR3 is made up of 15 amino acids. After removal of 4 bases from V and 5 bases from J, the junction contained 9 bases not matched to a gene. Germline CDR1 reads SGHTA; CDR2 reads FQGNSA. The chain has TRBV7-2 and TRBJ2-7; 9 nucleotides match TRBD1. This clonotype was sampled from a woman aged 30 to 39 in good health. Material for sequencing was blood. In DNA form, the CDR3 reads TGTGCCAGCAGCTCTAGACCGGGACAGGGTCACGAGCAGTACTTC. Its translation is CASSSRPGQGHEQYF.